Listed here are 27 T cell receptor beta chains from one sample, sequenced in a study of early T cells in non-severe SARS-CoV-2 infection. TCRdb itself ran the 5' RACE reads through MiXCR, one entry per CDR3 protein. Among approximately 60,000 distinct CDR3 sequences listed, around 12% were seen once. Sequenced sample: whole blood. All receptors come from an adult who was a healthcare worker with PCR-confirmed SARS-CoV-2 infection or an uninfected control (not recorded which).

The genes are TRBV9 and TRBJ2-5; 7 bases align to TRBD2. CDR3 length: 14 residues. Germline V gene data show CDR1 as SGDLS and CDR2 as YYNGEE. V lost 0 bases, J lost 5 bases, and 4 bases stayed unmatched. CDR3 sequence reads: CASSVEPAGETQYF. The CDR3, as DNA: TGTGCCAGCAGCGTAGAGCCAGCGGGGGAGACCCAGTACTTC.

This clonotype was counted at least ten times. V gene TRBV7-3 combines with J gene TRBJ2-1, with 13 bases aligning to TRBD2. The V segment lost 5 bases and the J segment 12 bases; nucleotides outside the gene matches: 7. CDR1 is SGHTA and CDR2 is FQGTGA in the germline V gene. This CDR3 is built from 14 residues. The CDR3: CASSEGLAGTPQFF. Here the CDR3 DNA reads TGTGCCAGCAGCGAGGGACTAGCGGGGACCCCGCAGTTCTTC.

This chain links TRBV7-2 with TRBJ1-5; D not resolved. The CDR3 is made up of 17 amino acids. Germline lookup yields CDR1 SGHTA and CDR2 FQGNSA. Trimming took off 5 bases at V and 3 bases at J, with 20 bases between the two ends. The CDR3 sequence: CASSREPVATNNQPQHF. In DNA, the CDR3 is TGTGCCAGCAGCCGAGAACCCGTAGCCACAAACAATCAGCCCCAGCATTTT.

This clonotype was seen at least ten times. The V gene is TRBV19, the J gene TRBJ2-7; 11 bases are shared with TRBD2. This CDR3 spans 14 amino acids. The V gene's germline CDR1 is LNHDA and CDR2 SQIVND (reference sequence). Trimming cost V 5 bases and J 2 bases; bases outside gene matches: 2. Here the CDR3 DNA reads TGTGCCAGTAGTCCGGGACTAGCGGCCTACGAGCAGTACTTC. This translates into CASSPGLAAYEQYF.

The V gene is TRBV19, the J gene TRBJ1-5; TRBD1 is a possible D gene (5 bases). CDR3 length: 14 amino acids. In germline, CDR1 is LNHDA, CDR2 SQIVND (reference sequence). Deletions cut 3 bases from V and 5 bases from J, with 11 bases between. CDR3 bases: TGTGCCAGTAGTATTAGCGGGGGGGATCAGCCCCAGCATTTT. It specifies CASSISGGDQPQHF.

This clonotype was observed many times. This sequence joins TRBV7-9 and TRBJ2-3, with D maybe TRBD2 (5 bases). The V gene's germline CDR1 is SEHNR and CDR2 FQNEAQ (reference sequence). The length of the CDR3 is 15 residues. V lost 4 bases and J 6 bases, leaving 17 bases between the germline ends. The chain's CDR3 is CASSWFAGEGDTQYF. CDR3 nucleotides: TGTGCCAGCAGCTGGTTCGCCGGGGAAGGGGATACGCAGTATTTT.

This clonotype has at least ten counts. In DNA form, the CDR3 reads TGTGCCCCCAGCAACAGGGCGAACACTGAAGCTTTCTTT. The encoded protein is CAPSNRANTEAFF. The chain combines TRBV10-3 with TRBJ1-1; TRBD1 might be the D (6 bases). Per germline, CDR1 ENHRY and CDR2 SYGVKD. The V end lost 11 bases, the J end lost 1 base, and 14 bases lay between the germline ends. The CDR3 has 13 residues.

In its sample, this clonotype was seen many times. The chain carries TRBV18 and TRBJ1-2; no firm D call. The V end was cut by 0 bases, the J end by 4 bases, with 12 bases between. This CDR3 is built from 15 residues. CDR1 and CDR2 from the germline V gene are KGHSH and LQKENI. The CDR3 nucleotides read TGTGCCAGCTCACCACCGGAAGTGGGAGGCTATGGCTACACCTTC. Protein sequence: CASSPPEVGGYGYTF.

This chain connects TRBV30 to TRBJ1-5; no clear D. This CDR3 has 14 residues. Germline CDR1 GTSNPN, CDR2 SVGIG (reference sequence). The germline V and J ends were trimmed by 2 bases and 2 bases, with 10 bases remaining between them. This chain's CDR3 is CAWSPYQGNQPQHF. CDR3 in DNA: TGTGCCTGGAGTCCCTATCAGGGCAATCAGCCCCAGCATTTT. The whole variable domain, remainder taken from reference TRBV30 and TRBJ1-5, is SQTIHQWPATLVQPVGSPLSLECTVEGTSNPNLYWYRQAAGRGLQLLFYSVGIGQISSEVPQNLSASRPQDRQFILSSKKLLLSDSGFYLCAWSPYQGNQPQHFGDGTRLSIL.

The table lists this clonotype with a few counts. Compared with germline, one end of the junction differs, possibly owing to a read error. J is TRBJ1-4 and V is TRBV2, with D uncertain. This CDR3 contains 13 residues. Germline CDR1 SNHLY, CDR2 FYNNEI. CDR3 loop: CASREVQSEKLFF. In DNA, the CDR3 is TGTGCCAGCAGGGAAGTCCAGAGTGAAAAACTGTTTTTT.

This clonotype was seen at least ten times. The CDR3 DNA reads as TGCGCCAGCAGCTGGGCTTGGGCGGACTCGGAGCAGTACTTC. Protein sequence: CASSWAWADSEQYF. The genes are TRBV5-1 and TRBJ2-7; possible D gene TRBD2, 5 bases. CDR1 and CDR2 (germline): SGHRS, YFSETQ. The CDR3 has 14 residues. The V end was cut by 3 bases, the J end by 7 bases, with 17 bases between.

This clonotype was seen a handful of times. The gene calls are TRBV19 and TRBJ2-7; D assignment may be TRBD1 or TRBD2 (6 bases each). Germline CDR1 is LNHDA and CDR2 is SQIVND (reference sequence). The length of the CDR3 is 14 residues. With 3 bases removed from V and 6 bases from J, the gap between germline ends came to 15 bases. The CDR3 nucleotides are TGTGCCAGTAGTATTTCGGGGGCCCGGAGCGAGCAGTACTTC. Residues: CASSISGARSEQYF. Complete variable domain (other parts from reference TRBV19 and TRBJ2-7): DGGITQSPKYLFRKEGQNVTLSCEQNLNHDAMYWYRQDPGQGLRLIYYSQIVNDFQKGDIAEGYSVSREKKESFPLTVTSAQKNPTAFYLCASSISGARSEQYFGPGTRLTVT.

This clonotype has just a few counts. This chain connects TRBV6-6 to TRBJ2-1, with 7 bases identical to TRBD2. The V and J ends lost 3 bases and 8 bases, in that order; junction bases with no gene match: 10. This CDR3 spans 15 amino acids. Germline CDR1 reads MNHNY; CDR2 reads SVGAGI (reference sequence). CDR3 in amino acids: CASSYKPGGIDEQFF. The CDR3 DNA follows: TGTGCCAGCAGTTATAAACCGGGGGGAATCGATGAGCAGTTCTTC.

The table lists this clonotype with many counts. The chain recombines TRBV11-2 with TRBJ2-5; 11 bases fit TRBD1. The ends lost 5 bases at V and 4 bases at J; junction bases unmatched: 6. CDR1 is SGHAT, CDR2 FQNNGV, per germline. This CDR3 has 15 amino acids. The CDR3 nucleotides are TGTGCCAGCAGCCCAACGGACAGGGGGCGAGAGACCCAGTACTTC. Translated, it gives CASSPTDRGRETQYF. Drawing the rest from reference TRBV11-2 and TRBJ2-5, the complete variable domain is EAGVAQSPRYKIIEKRQSVAFWCNPISGHATLYWYQQILGQGPKLLIQFQNNGVVDDSQLPKDRFSAERLKGVDSTLKIQPAKLEDSAVYLCASSPTDRGRETQYFGPGTRLLVL.

The chain carries TRBV5-1 and TRBJ2-5; TRBD2 aligns across 15 bases. Trimming cost V 4 bases and J 14 bases; bases outside gene matches: 9. The CDR3 spans 14 residues. Per germline, CDR1 SGHRS and CDR2 YFSETQ. CDR3 region: CASSPRTSGGDLYF. DNA for the CDR3: TGCGCCAGCAGCCCGCGGACTAGCGGGGGGGATTTATACTTC.

This clonotype was detected many times. The J gene is TRBJ2-5, the V gene TRBV11-2, with 7 positions matching TRBD2. The CDR3 loop spans 17 amino acids. The V and J ends lost 2 bases and 1 base, in that order; junction bases with no gene match: 10. Looked up from germline, CDR1 is SGHAT and CDR2 is FQNNGV. CDR3 in DNA: TGTGCCAGCAGCTTACAGGGAGGGCAGGCCTTCCAAGAGACCCAGTACTTC. Translating gives CASSLQGGQAFQETQYF.

This clonotype has at least ten counts. This chain joins TRBV7-6 and TRBJ2-1; 9 nucleotides align to TRBD2. Germline loops: CDR1 SGHVS, CDR2 FNYEAQ. Losses at the gene ends were 5 bases for V and 5 bases for J; bases not matched to a gene: 10. The CDR3 totals 16 residues. The CDR3 DNA reads as TGTGCCAGCAGCACGACTAGCGGACTTTGGCACAATGAGCAGTTCTTC. It is translated as CASSTTSGLWHNEQFF. Together with reference TRBV7-6 and TRBJ2-1, the CDR3 gives the full variable domain: GAGVSQSPRYKVTKRGQDVALRCDPISGHVSLYWYRQALGQGPEFLTYFNYEAQQDKSGLPNDRFSAERPEGSISTLTIQRTEQRDSAMYRCASSTTSGLWHNEQFFGPGTRLTVL.

This chain joins TRBV20-1 and TRBJ2-3, with 9 positions matching TRBD2. The CDR3 loop spans 15 amino acids. Per germline, CDR1 DFQATT and CDR2 SNEGSKA (reference sequence). CDR3 residues: CSSSPLAGVGDTQYF. CDR3 nucleotides: TGCAGCTCTAGCCCCTTAGCGGGGGTGGGAGATACGCAGTATTTT.

The chain joins TRBV7-9 to TRBJ1-1; possibly TRBD1 for D (5 bases). Germline V gene data show CDR1 as SEHNR and CDR2 as FQNEAQ (reference sequence). The length of the CDR3 is 14 residues. The ends were cut back, 1 base at V and 2 bases at J, with 8 bases in the middle. The CDR3 coding sequence is TGTGCCAGCAGCTTAGTTGACAGCAACACTGAAGCTTTCTTT. Protein sequence: CASSLVDSNTEAFF.

This clonotype was counted between two and nine times. The chain joins TRBV5-4 to TRBJ2-2; D gene ambiguous. The germline V and J ends were trimmed by 0 bases and 1 base, with 7 bases remaining between them. This CDR3 has 15 residues. Germline V gene data show CDR1 as SGHNT and CDR2 as YYREEE (reference sequence). The CDR3 is CASSLATKNTGELFF. The CDR3 DNA reads TGTGCCAGCAGCTTGGCTACCAAGAACACCGGGGAGCTGTTTTTT.

This clonotype has more than one count but fewer than ten. The chain recombines TRBV12-3 or TRBV12-4 with TRBJ1-5, with TRBD1 identical over 7 bases. CDR3 length: 15 amino acids. Losses at the gene ends were 7 bases for V and 0 bases for J; bases not matched to a gene: 6. This CDR3 reads CASNHRGLSNQPQHF. As DNA, the CDR3 is TGTGCCAGCAATCACAGGGGCCTTAGCAATCAGCCCCAGCATTTT.

The chain is built from TRBV9 and TRBJ2-5; D is ambiguous. Germline V gives CDR1 SGDLS, CDR2 YYNGEE. Trimming removed 0 bases at V and 1 base at J, with 7 bases between. This CDR3 spans 14 amino acids. The CDR3: CASSVGTVQETQYF. As DNA, the CDR3 is TGTGCCAGCAGCGTAGGCACAGTCCAAGAGACCCAGTACTTC. Supplemented by reference TRBV9 and TRBJ2-5, the full variable domain reads DSGVTQTPKHLITATGQRVTLRCSPRSGDLSVYWYQQSLDQGLQFLIQYYNGEERAKGNILERFSAQQFPDLHSELNLSSLELGDSALYFCASSVGTVQETQYFGPGTRLLVL.

The gene calls are TRBV5-1 and TRBJ1-4; no clear D. Trimming cost V 3 bases and J 3 bases, with 12 bases left between them. Germline-derived CDR1 and CDR2 are SGHRS and YFSETQ. This CDR3 comprises 15 residues. CDR3 amino acids: CASSSTLGANEKLFF. The CDR3 DNA follows: TGCGCCAGCAGCTCAACCTTAGGCGCTAATGAAAAACTGTTTTTT.

As concerns this clonotype: Mismatch with germline at one junction end may stem from a read error. The chain combines TRBV3-1 with TRBJ1-3; D is possibly TRBD1 (6 bases). The CDR3 has 14 amino acids. Germline CDR1 and CDR2: LGHDT and YNNKEL (reference sequence). The CDR3 loop reads CASSLETGGNTIYF. CDR3 coding DNA: TGTGCCAGCAGCCTAGAGACAGGAGGAAACACCATATATTTC.

This clonotype was observed at least ten times. The genes are TRBV4-1 and TRBJ2-5, with D maybe TRBD2 (5 bases). CDR1 and CDR2 (germline): MGHRA, YSYEKL. This CDR3 has 13 amino acids. The V end was cut by 4 bases, the J end by 3 bases, with 9 bases between. This chain's CDR3 is CASSLREEETQYF. As DNA, the CDR3 is TGCGCCAGCAGCCTCCGGGAAGAAGAGACCCAGTACTTC.

This clonotype was picked up a small number of times. This chain connects TRBV7-9 to TRBJ2-5; a possible D gene is TRBD1 (5 bases). The CDR3 is 14 residues long. Germline V gene data show CDR1 as SEHNR and CDR2 as FQNEAQ (reference sequence). V dropped 3 bases and J dropped 1 base, with 9 bases sitting between them. DNA of the CDR3: TGTGCCAGCAGCTTTCAGGGTCCCCAAGAGACCCAGTACTTC. It specifies CASSFQGPQETQYF.

The gene calls are TRBV18 and TRBJ2-1, with TRBD2 matching over 16 bases. Trimming took 1 base from V and 2 from J; bases not matched to a gene: 5. This CDR3 is built from 19 residues. From germline, CDR1 is KGHSH and CDR2 LQKENI. CDR3 DNA: TGTGCCAGCTCACCACTCGGGACTAGCGGGGGGGCGGCCTACAATGAGCAGTTCTTC. Translated: CASSPLGTSGGAAYNEQFF. The full variable domain, with the rest looked up from reference TRBV18 and TRBJ2-1, is NAGVMQNPRHLVRRRGQEARLRCSPMKGHSHVYWYRQLPEEGLKFMVYLQKENIIDESGMPKERFSAEFPKEGPSILRIQQVVRGDSAAYFCASSPLGTSGGAAYNEQFFGPGTRLTVL.